This T cell receptor beta chain was identified in a study of blood T cell repertoires in COVID-19. Study context: Whether acute or convalescent, the COVID-19 samples came from the United States, Italy and Spain. Sources were T cells, B-cell-depleted T cells, or PBMCs; the material itself was cDNA or gDNA.

Methods used by the authors: Counts of nucleated cells, estimated from reference gene primer amplification, were obtained. Sequencing was performed with immunoSEQ multiplex PCR; in TCRdb, only in-frame clones are kept and a portion is missing. V, J and clone size reflect that table, while D and trimming were determined from the DNA. The sample holds 150,000 or so clones, roughly nine tenths seen once. Unmatched junction bases numbered 8, after V lost 5 bases and J lost 5 bases. CDR1 is SGHRS and CDR2 is YFSETQ in the germline V gene. There are 15 residues in the CDR3. The clonotype comes from a man aged 60-69 years with active or convalescent COVID-19. What was sequenced was peripheral blood. The J gene is TRBJ2-4, the V gene TRBV5-1; TRBD2 agrees at 9 bases. The CDR3 DNA follows: TGCGCCAGCAGTTCACCGGGACTAGCAGAAAACATTCAGTACTTC. Its translation is CASSSPGLAENIQYF.